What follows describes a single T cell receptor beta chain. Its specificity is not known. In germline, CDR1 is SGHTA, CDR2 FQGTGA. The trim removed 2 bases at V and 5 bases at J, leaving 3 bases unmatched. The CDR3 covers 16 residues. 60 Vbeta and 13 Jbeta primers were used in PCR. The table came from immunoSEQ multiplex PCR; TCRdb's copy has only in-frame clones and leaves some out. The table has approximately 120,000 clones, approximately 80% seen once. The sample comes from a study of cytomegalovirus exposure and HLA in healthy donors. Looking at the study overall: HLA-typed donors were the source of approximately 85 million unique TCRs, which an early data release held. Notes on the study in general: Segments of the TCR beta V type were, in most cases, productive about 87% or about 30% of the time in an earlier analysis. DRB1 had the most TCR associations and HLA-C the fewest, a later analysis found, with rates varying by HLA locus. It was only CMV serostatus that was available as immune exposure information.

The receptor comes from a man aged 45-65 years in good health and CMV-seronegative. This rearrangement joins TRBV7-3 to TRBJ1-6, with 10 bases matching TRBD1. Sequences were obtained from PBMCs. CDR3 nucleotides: TGTGCCAGCAGCTTAGCTGGACAGGGGGATAATTCACCCCTCCACTTT. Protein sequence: CASSLAGQGDNSPLHF.